The 7 T cell receptor beta chains below all came from one sample that was sequenced in a study of blood T cell repertoires in COVID-19. Measured with immunoSEQ multiplex PCR; TCRdb has only the in-frame clones, and not every one. The table records about 150,000 clones, 80% to 90% of them present only once. The sample consisted of peripheral blood. The receptors stem from a woman between 40 and 50 years old with acute or convalescent COVID-19.

V is TRBV29-1 and J is TRBJ2-7; 8 bases match TRBD1. The J segment lost 1 base and the V segment lost 6 bases, leaving 5 bases of the junction unmatched. CDR1 and CDR2 from the germline V gene are SQVTM and ANQGSEA. CDR3 size: 13 residues. CDR3 bases: TGCAGCGTCCTGGACAGGGCATCCTACGAGCAGTACTTC. Its translation: CSVLDRASYEQYF.

V gene TRBV29-1 combines with J gene TRBJ1-1; D not certain. This CDR3 has 12 residues. CDR1 SQVTM and CDR2 ANQGSEA come from the germline V gene. Trimming pared 4 bases from V and 3 bases from J, leaving 9 bases between. CDR3 coding DNA: TGCAGCGTTGTAGGGAGAGACACTGAAGCTTTCTTT. Its translation is CSVVGRDTEAFF.

This clone was found a few times. This chain uses TRBV28 with TRBJ2-7; weak D call: TRBD1 (5 bases). CDR1 MDHEN and CDR2 SYDVKM come from the germline V gene. This CDR3 comprises 13 residues. V was clipped by 6 bases and J by 0 bases, with 9 bases between them. CDR3 protein: CASRYRSSYEQYF. The CDR3 DNA is TGTGCCAGCAGGTACAGGAGCTCCTACGAGCAGTACTTC.

This clone was recorded only once. The rearrangement joins TRBV12-1 to TRBJ1-2. TRBV12-1 is marked as a pseudogene. The CDR3 covers 14 residues. In nucleotides, the CDR3 is TGTGCCAGCAGCTTTGGGCCAGCTCCGGGGGGCTACACCTTC. This gives the protein CASSFGPAPGGYTF.

This chain connects TRBV5-1 to TRBJ1-2; no clear D. V was shortened by 4 bases and J by 12 bases, with 22 bases between the two germline ends. CDR1 is SGHRS and CDR2 is YFSETQ in the germline V gene. The CDR3 sequence is 14 residues long. CDR3 in DNA: TGCGCCAGCAGCCCTGAGAGGGCGGACCGACCTGACACCTTC. Amino acid sequence: CASSPERADRPDTF.

The V call is TRBV11-3, the J call TRBJ1-2; 7 bases agree with TRBD1. Per the germline V gene, CDR1 is SGHNT and CDR2 is YENEEA. Losses at the gene ends were 5 bases for V and 3 bases for J; bases not matched to a gene: 9. CDR3 size: 15 residues. CDR3 bases: TGTGCCAGCAGCCGACAGGGATTTTTGGACTATGGCTACACCTTC. This gives the protein CASSRQGFLDYGYTF.

CDR3: CAWSVLSSGGRETQYF. The DNA of the CDR3 is TGTGCCTGGAGTGTACTGAGTAGCGGGGGAAGGGAGACCCAGTACTTC. The V gene is TRBV30, the J gene TRBJ2-5, with 9 bases matching TRBD2. CDR1 and CDR2 from the germline V gene are GTSNPN and SVGIG (reference sequence). This CDR3 spans 16 amino acids. V lost 0 bases, J lost 5 bases, and 10 bases stayed unmatched.